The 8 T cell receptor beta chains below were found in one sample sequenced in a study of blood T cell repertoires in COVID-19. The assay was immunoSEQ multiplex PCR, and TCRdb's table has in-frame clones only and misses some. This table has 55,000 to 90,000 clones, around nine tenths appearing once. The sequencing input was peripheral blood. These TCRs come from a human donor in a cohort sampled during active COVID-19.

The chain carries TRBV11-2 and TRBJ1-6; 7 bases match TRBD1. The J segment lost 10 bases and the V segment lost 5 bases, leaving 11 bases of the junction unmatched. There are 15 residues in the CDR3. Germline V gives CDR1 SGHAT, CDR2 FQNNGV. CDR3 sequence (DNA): TGTGCCAGCAGCGCTACGACAGGGCTGCAATCACCCCTCCACTTT. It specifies CASSATTGLQSPLHF.

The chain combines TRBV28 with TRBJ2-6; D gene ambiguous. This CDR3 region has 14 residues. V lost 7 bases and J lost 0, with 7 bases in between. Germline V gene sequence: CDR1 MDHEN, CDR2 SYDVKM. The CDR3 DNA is TGTGCCAGCACTAGTCACTCTGGGGCCAACGTCCTGACTTTC. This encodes CASTSHSGANVLTF.

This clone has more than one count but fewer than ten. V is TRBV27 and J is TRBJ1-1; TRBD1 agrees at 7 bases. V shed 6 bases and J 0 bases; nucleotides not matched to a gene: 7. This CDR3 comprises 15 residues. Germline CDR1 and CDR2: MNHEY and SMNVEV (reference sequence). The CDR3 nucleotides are TGTGCCAGCAGCCTCCGGACAGGAATGAACACTGAAGCTTTCTTT. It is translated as CASSLRTGMNTEAFF.

The CDR3 nucleotides are TGTGCCAGCAGCCCTGACAGGTCCTTCTACAATGAGCAGTTCTTC. Residues: CASSPDRSFYNEQFF. The chain employs TRBV7-2 and TRBJ2-1, with a tentative D call TRBD1 (6 bases). V gave up 5 bases and J gave up 3 bases, with 14 bases separating them. The germline gives CDR1 SGHTA, CDR2 FQGNSA. This CDR3 comprises 15 residues.

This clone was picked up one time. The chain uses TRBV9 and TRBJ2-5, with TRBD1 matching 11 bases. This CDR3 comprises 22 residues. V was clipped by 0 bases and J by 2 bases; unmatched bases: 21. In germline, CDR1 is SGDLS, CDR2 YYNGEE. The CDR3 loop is CASSVGPGQGVRGRVLQETQYF. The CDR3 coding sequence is TGTGCCAGCAGCGTAGGCCCGGGACAGGGGGTTCGAGGGAGGGTCCTTCAAGAGACCCAGTACTTC.

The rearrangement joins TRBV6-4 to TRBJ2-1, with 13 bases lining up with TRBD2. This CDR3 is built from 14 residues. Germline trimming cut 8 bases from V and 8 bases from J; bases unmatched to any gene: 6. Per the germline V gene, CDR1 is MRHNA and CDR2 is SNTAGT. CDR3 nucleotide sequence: TGTGCCAGCCCGGGACTAGCGGGAAGGTATGAGCAGTTCTTC. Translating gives CASPGLAGRYEQFF.

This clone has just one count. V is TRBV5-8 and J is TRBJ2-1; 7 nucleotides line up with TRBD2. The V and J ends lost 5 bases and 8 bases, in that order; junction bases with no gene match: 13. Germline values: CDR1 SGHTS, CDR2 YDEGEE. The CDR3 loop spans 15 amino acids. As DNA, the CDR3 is TGTGCCAGCAGGAGGGACTATGCGCTCGGGGATGAGCAGTTCTTC. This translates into CASRRDYALGDEQFF.

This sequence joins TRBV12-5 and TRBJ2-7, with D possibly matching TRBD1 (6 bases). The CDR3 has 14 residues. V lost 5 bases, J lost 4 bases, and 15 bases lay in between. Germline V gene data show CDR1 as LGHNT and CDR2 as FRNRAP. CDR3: CASGDRPYFYEQYF. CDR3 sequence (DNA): TGTGCTAGTGGTGACAGGCCTTATTTTTACGAGCAGTACTTC.